This record concerns one TCR beta chain sequence. The CDR3 sequence is 14 residues long. The V segment lost 5 bases and the J segment 1 base; nucleotides outside the gene matches: 4. From germline, CDR1 is MNHNY and CDR2 SVGAGI (reference sequence). This sample is drawn from a study of T cell changes during pregnancy in multiple sclerosis. Assay: immunoSEQ multiplex PCR; the TCRdb copy retains only in-frame clones and omits some. Of some 100,000 clones listed, about 94% are singletons. The TCR was taken from a female donor with multiple sclerosis, enrolled in a pregnancy study. The rearrangement links TRBV6-6 to TRBJ2-7, with 8 bases matching TRBD2. This material consisted of peripheral blood, taken before pregnancy. Here the CDR3 DNA reads TGTGCCAGCAGTCCGACTAGCGCGTCCTACGAGCAGTACTTC. Residues: CASSPTSASYEQYF.